This TCR beta chain was documented in a study of T cells in Graves' hyperthyroidism and ophthalmopathy. This clonotype was seen repeatedly, ten times or more. Its antigen is unidentified. RNA transcripts yielded amplified TCR beta CDR3 regions. The study used the HTBI primer set for a first-round RT-PCR of the TCR CDR3. TCRdb re-called the multiplex PCR reads through MiXCR, storing one row per CDR3 protein. The table has approximately 610,000 distinct CDR3 sequences, roughly 14% seen once. Study-level findings and limits: Also found in blood were most expanded thyroid clonotypes above 0.001.

Diagnoses were made from clinical symptoms, serum measures (thyroxine and TRAb), thyroid ultrasound and orbital computed tomography. The V gene's germline CDR1 is MNHNS and CDR2 SASEGT. The trim removed 7 bases at V and 5 bases at J, leaving 9 bases unmatched. The CDR3 is 14 residues long. The clonotype originates from a woman in her 40s with Graves' ophthalmopathy. The rearrangement uses TRBV6-1 and TRBJ2-7; 9 bases line up with TRBD2. What was sequenced was blood. The chain's CDR3 is CASNNWPSGNEQYF. Here the CDR3 DNA reads TGTGCCAGCAACAACTGGCCTAGCGGGAACGAGCAGTACTTC.